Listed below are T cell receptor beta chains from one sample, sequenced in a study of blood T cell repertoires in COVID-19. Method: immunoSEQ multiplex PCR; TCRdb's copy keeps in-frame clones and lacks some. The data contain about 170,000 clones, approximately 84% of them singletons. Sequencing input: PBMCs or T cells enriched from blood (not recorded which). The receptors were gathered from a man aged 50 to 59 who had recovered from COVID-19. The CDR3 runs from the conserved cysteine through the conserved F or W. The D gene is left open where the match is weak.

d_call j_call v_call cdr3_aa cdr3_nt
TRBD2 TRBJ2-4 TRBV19 CATRMRGGAKNIQYF TGTGCCACAAGGATGCGGGGGGGAGCCAAAAACATTCAGTACTTC
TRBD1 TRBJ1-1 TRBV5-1 CASRTGGTEAFF TGCGCCAGCAGGACAGGGGGCACTGAAGCTTTCTTT
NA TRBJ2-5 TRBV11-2 CASSLTRNVGETQYF TGTGCCAGCAGCTTAACCAGGAATGTTGGGGAGACCCAGTACTTC
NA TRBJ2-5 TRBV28 CASSQPPGTTQYF TGTGCCAGCAGTCAACCCCCGGGGACTACCCAGTACTTC
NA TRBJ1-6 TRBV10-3 CAISEHTKGGSSYNSPLHF TGTGCCATCAGTGAACACACAAAAGGAGGGAGCTCCTATAATTCACCCCTCCACTTT
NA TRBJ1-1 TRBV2 CASSDLGGNPEAFF TGTGCCAGCAGTGATTTGGGCGGGAACCCTGAAGCTTTCTTT
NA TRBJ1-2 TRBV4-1 CASSPQWGGTNYGYTF TGCGCCAGCAGTCCGCAATGGGGGGGCACTAACTATGGCTACACCTTC
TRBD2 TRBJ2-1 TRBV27 CASTMTSGGPNEQFF TGTGCCAGCACCATGACTAGCGGGGGGCCAAATGAGCAGTTCTTC
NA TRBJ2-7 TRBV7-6 CASSLALGDGGEQYF TGTGCCAGCAGCTTAGCACTCGGCGACGGCGGCGAGCAGTACTTC
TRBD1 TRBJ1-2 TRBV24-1 CATSKPGQGAGSYTF TGTGCCACCAGCAAACCGGGACAGGGGGCCGGTAGCTACACCTTC
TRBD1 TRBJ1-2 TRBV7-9 CASRSTGVGGYTF TGTGCCAGCAGATCCACAGGGGTTGGCGGCTACACCTTC
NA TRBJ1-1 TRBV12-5 CASGLSLTEAFF TGTGCTAGTGGTTTGAGCCTCACTGAAGCTTTCTTT
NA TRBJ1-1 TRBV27 CASRAGWVPSGGQGTEAFF TGTGCCAGCAGGGCGGGGTGGGTTCCGAGCGGGGGCCAAGGAACTGAAGCTTTCTTT
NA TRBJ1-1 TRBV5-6 CASSLGVSQGTEAFF TGTGCCAGCAGCTTGGGTGTCAGCCAGGGCACTGAAGCTTTCTTT
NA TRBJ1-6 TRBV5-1 CATREYPVVNSPLHF TGCGCCACCCGGGAGTACCCGGTCGTTAATTCACCCCTCCACTTT